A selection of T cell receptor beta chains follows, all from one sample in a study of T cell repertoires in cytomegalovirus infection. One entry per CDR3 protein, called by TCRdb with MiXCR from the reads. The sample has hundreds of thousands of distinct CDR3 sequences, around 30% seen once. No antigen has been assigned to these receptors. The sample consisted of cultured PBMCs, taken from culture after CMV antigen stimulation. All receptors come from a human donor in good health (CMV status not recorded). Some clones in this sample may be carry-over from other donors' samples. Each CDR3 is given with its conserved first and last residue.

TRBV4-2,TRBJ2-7,CASSQDRDGKQYF
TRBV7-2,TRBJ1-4,CASMGTGTEKLFF
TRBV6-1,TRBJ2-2,CASTPGLAANTGELFF
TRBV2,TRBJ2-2,CASRLPGQGSTNTGELFF
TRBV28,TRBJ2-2,CASSFGRDYSNTGELFF
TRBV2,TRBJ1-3,CASSDIGRTGNTIYF
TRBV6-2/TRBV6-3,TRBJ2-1,CASSYGSGGAGEQFF
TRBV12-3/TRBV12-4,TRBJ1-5,CASSFSVQPQHF
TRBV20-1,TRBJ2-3,CSADRPPLTQYF
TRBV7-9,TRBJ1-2,CASSPTGTGRLNYGYTF
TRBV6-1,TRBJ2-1,CASSWDSGSSYNEQFF
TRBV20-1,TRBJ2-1,CSARMGPGDNEQFF
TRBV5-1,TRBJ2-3,CASHNLTATTDTQYF
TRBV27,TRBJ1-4,CASRGGRNEKLFF
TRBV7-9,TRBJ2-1,CASTPWEYNEQFF